The 30 T cell receptor beta chains listed next were all sequenced from one sample in a study of blood T cells in healthy people across ages. Primed by a sample-barcoded 5' primer and a J-beta primer mix, a second PCR proceeded for about 6 to 12 cycles. TCRdb re-called the 5' RACE reads with MiXCR, one entry per CDR3 protein. The sample holds about 1,800,000 distinct CDR3 sequences, under 30% seen once. The sequencing sample was made of blood. All receptors come from a woman aged 25-40 years in good health.

The chain recombines TRBV15 with TRBJ1-2; D might be TRBD1 (5 bases). Germline V gene lookup returns CDR1 LNHNV and CDR2 YYDKDF (reference sequence). V lost 1 base, J lost 3 bases, and 15 bases lay in between. This CDR3 has 16 amino acids. In nucleotides, the CDR3 is TGTGCCACCAGCAGAGGATTGGCAGGGAAGGACTATGGCTACACCTTC. Its translation: CATSRGLAGKDYGYTF.

Remarks on this clonotype: A much larger clone lies a single base off, so this may be a read error. The genes are TRBV4-1 and TRBJ2-5; perhaps TRBD2 as D (6 bases). This CDR3 has 15 amino acids. Germline V gene lookup returns CDR1 MGHRA and CDR2 YSYEKL. Here the CDR3 reads CAGSQGSTRQETQYF. The CDR3 nucleotides read TGCGCCGGCAGCCAAGGCTCGACTAGGCAAGAGACCCAGTACTTC.

This clonotype was seen more than once but under ten times. V and J are TRBV10-3 and TRBJ1-1; D gene uncertain. The germline gives CDR1 ENHRY, CDR2 SYGVKD. The CDR3 contains 13 residues. V dropped 10 bases and J dropped 3 bases, with 15 bases sitting between them. CDR3 coding DNA: TGTGCCACCAGCTTTTCGAGTGACACTGAAGCTTTCTTT. This encodes CATSFSSDTEAFF.

This clonotype was observed at least ten times. The rearrangement links TRBV29-1 to TRBJ2-7; 9 bases line up with TRBD1. The CDR3 has 13 amino acids. CDR1 is SQVTM, CDR2 ANQGSEA, per germline. V shed 5 bases, J shed 5 bases, and the junction held 7 bases outside the gene matches. CDR3 residues: CSVQGQGIHEQYF. CDR3 nucleotides: TGCAGCGTTCAGGGACAGGGCATCCACGAGCAGTACTTC.

Turning to this clonotype: A much larger clone lies one base from this, so it may be a read error. The rearrangement links TRBV15 to TRBJ2-3; 12 bases match TRBD2. Germline V gene data show CDR1 as LNHNV and CDR2 as YYDKDF (reference sequence). There are 15 residues in the CDR3. CDR3 in amino acids: CATSRRTSGADTQDF. The CDR3 coding sequence is TGTGCCACCAGCAGACGGACTAGCGGGGCAGATACGCAGGATTTT.

This clonotype was detected only a few times. The genes are TRBV6-2 or TRBV6-3 and TRBJ2-1; 11 bases fit TRBD2. Germline CDR1 is MNHEY and CDR2 is SVGEGT. This CDR3 has 16 amino acids. Trimming took 2 bases from V and 7 from J; bases not matched to a gene: 7. CDR3 residues: CASSYQLAGVMNEQFF. The CDR3 DNA reads as TGTGCCAGCAGTTACCAACTAGCGGGGGTGATGAATGAGCAGTTCTTC.

Many counts were recorded for this clonotype. This chain links TRBV5-1 with TRBJ1-2, with unresolved D. Trimming cost V 3 bases and J 2 bases, with 8 bases left between them. The CDR3 has 13 amino acids. Germline CDR1 is SGHRS and CDR2 is YFSETQ. The DNA of the CDR3 is TGCGCCAGCAGCTCAACAGCGAACTATGGCTACACCTTC. Its protein product is CASSSTANYGYTF.

This clonotype showed up many times. The genes are TRBV29-1 and TRBJ2-3; 10 nucleotides match TRBD1. The CDR3 length is 15 residues. Trimming took 5 bases from V and 2 from J; bases not matched to a gene: 7. In germline, CDR1 is SQVTM, CDR2 ANQGSEA. CDR3 coding DNA: TGCAGCGTTACTGGGACAGGGGACGACACAGATACGCAGTATTTT. This sequence encodes CSVTGTGDDTDTQYF.

This clonotype was detected many times. The rearrangement joins TRBV4-3 to TRBJ2-7, with a tentative D call TRBD1 (7 bases). In germline, CDR1 is LGHNA, CDR2 YSLEER. Trimming pared 1 base from V and 2 bases from J, leaving 9 bases between. The CDR3 contains 14 residues. DNA for the CDR3: TGCGCCAGCAGCCAAGCCAGGGGGGCCTACGAGCAGTACTTC. This codes for CASSQARGAYEQYF.

The V call is TRBV20-1, the J call TRBJ2-3, with 12 bases identical to TRBD2. The CDR3 is made up of 14 amino acids. V was clipped by 3 bases and J by 4 bases; unmatched bases: 2. In germline, CDR1 is DFQATT, CDR2 SNEGSKA (reference sequence). CDR3 sequence reads: CSASWTSGADTQYF. The DNA for the CDR3 is TGCAGTGCTAGCTGGACTAGCGGGGCAGATACGCAGTATTTT.

This clonotype was recorded a few times. This rearrangement joins TRBV5-1 to TRBJ2-3; the match to TRBD2 covers 16 bases. Trimming took 7 bases from V and 3 from J; bases not matched to a gene: 2. This CDR3 has 15 amino acids. Germline V lookup: CDR1 SGHRS, CDR2 YFSETQ. CDR3 sequence: CASGTSGGATDTQYF. CDR3 coding DNA: TGCGCCAGCGGGACTAGCGGGGGGGCGACAGATACGCAGTATTTT.

V and J are TRBV28 and TRBJ1-6, with TRBD1 identical over 7 bases. Trimming cost V 3 bases and J 3 bases; bases outside gene matches: 5. Germline V CDR1 and CDR2: MDHEN, SYDVKM. This CDR3 spans 16 amino acids. The CDR3 here is CASSFEGASYNSPLHF. The DNA for the CDR3 is TGTGCCAGCAGTTTTGAGGGGGCTAGCTATAATTCACCCCTCCACTTT.

This chain links TRBV20-1 with TRBJ1-2; 7 positions match TRBD1. V lost 3 bases and J lost 5; bases outside the gene matches: 12. Looked up from germline, CDR1 is DFQATT and CDR2 is SNEGSKA (reference sequence). The CDR3 is made up of 15 amino acids. The CDR3 DNA reads TGCAGTGCTAGCCCGGGACAGCTCACGCGGTATGGCTACACCTTC. Translating it yields CSASPGQLTRYGYTF.

Comments on this clonotype: Sequence at one end of the junction differs from germline and may be a read error. The J gene is TRBJ2-1, the V gene TRBV4-3; no clear D. Germline V lookup: CDR1 LGHNA, CDR2 YSLEER. This CDR3 contains 15 residues. CDR3 sequence: CASNQDGSTYNEQFF. The CDR3 DNA is TGCGCCAGCAACCAAGACGGTAGTACCTACAATGAGCAGTTCTTC.

The gene calls are TRBV6-2 or TRBV6-3 and TRBJ1-2; D unresolved. Trimming shortened V by 7 bases and J by 6 bases, and 12 bases separated the two germline ends. The CDR3 consists of 12 residues. CDR1 and CDR2 from the germline V gene are MNHEY and SVGEGT. CDR3: CASTEGGHGYTF. The CDR3 DNA reads as TGTGCCAGCACCGAGGGAGGGCATGGCTACACCTTC.

In its sample, this clonotype was seen many times. The V gene is TRBV12-3 or TRBV12-4, the J gene TRBJ2-5, with D hard to call. The CDR3 is made up of 13 amino acids. With 5 bases removed from V and 2 bases from J, the gap between germline ends came to 9 bases. The CDR3 nucleotides are TGTGCCAGCAGTGCGGCGCCTCAAGAGACCCAGTACTTC. Its protein product is CASSAAPQETQYF.

This clonotype showed up just a few times. The rearrangement joins TRBV25-1 to TRBJ1-5; 7 bases map to TRBD1. V was pared by 4 bases and J by 4 bases, with 10 bases of the junction left unmatched. The germline V gene encodes CDR1 MGHDK and CDR2 SYGVNS. The CDR3 consists of 16 residues. The CDR3 protein is CASSAGSGQLNQPQHF. Written as DNA, the CDR3 is TGTGCCAGCAGTGCGGGCTCGGGACAGCTGAATCAGCCCCAGCATTTT. Full variable domain (outside the CDR3, taken from reference TRBV25-1 and TRBJ1-5): EADIYQTPRYLVIGTGKKITLECSQTMGHDKMYWYQQDPGMELHLIHYSYGVNSTEKGDLSSESTVSRIRTEHFPLTLESARPSHTSQYLCASSAGSGQLNQPQHFGDGTRLSIL.

Comment on this clonotype: Given a much more abundant clone one base away, this may be a read error. V is TRBV7-2 and J is TRBJ2-7, with a weak D call TRBD1 (6 bases). The CDR3 spans 12 residues. Germline CDR1 SGHTA, CDR2 FQGNSA. V was clipped by 5 bases and J by 6 bases, with 11 bases between them. The CDR3 here is CASSPPGVEQYF. The CDR3 nucleotides are TGTGCCAGCAGCCCCCCAGGGGTCGAGCAGTACTTC. The full variable domain, completed using reference TRBV7-2 and TRBJ2-7, is GAGVSQSPSNKVTEKGKDVELRCDPISGHTALYWYRQSLGQGLEFLIYFQGNSAPDKSGLPSDRFSAERTGGSVSTLTIQRTQQEDSAVYLCASSPPGVEQYFGPGTRLTVT.

This clonotype was seen only a few times. The V and J genes are TRBV7-2 and TRBJ2-7, with TRBD2 identical over 7 bases. The CDR3 length is 16 residues. Per the germline V gene, CDR1 is SGHTA and CDR2 is FQGNSA. Trimming cost V 0 bases and J 1 base; bases outside gene matches: 6. The CDR3 nucleotides read TGTGCCAGCAGCTTAGCGGGAGCTAGCGGTTCCTACGAGCAGTACTTC. Residues: CASSLAGASGSYEQYF.

Comment on this clonotype: This could be a read error, since a much larger clone is one nucleotide away. CDR3 residues: CANSPGGSGGDYWQFF. The CDR3 coding sequence is TGCGCCAACAGCCCTGGAGGCTCAGGGGGCGATTATTGGCAGTTCTTC. The V call is TRBV5-1, the J call TRBJ2-1; 8 bases align to TRBD1. Germline values: CDR1 SGHRS, CDR2 YFSETQ. The CDR3 runs 16 residues.

This clonotype was seen a few times. The chain is built from TRBV27 and TRBJ2-1; no clear D. The CDR3 consists of 14 residues. CDR1 MNHEY and CDR2 SMNVEV come from the germline V gene (reference sequence). Trimming took 4 bases from V and 2 from J, leaving 9 bases between them. The CDR3 coding sequence is TGTGCCAGCAGTTATAGCAGTCCCTACAATGAGCAGTTCTTC. Protein sequence: CASSYSSPYNEQFF.

This clonotype was observed a few times. This sequence joins TRBV12-3 or TRBV12-4 and TRBJ1-2, with 7 bases fitting TRBD1. V shed 10 bases and J 5 bases; nucleotides not matched to a gene: 7. The CDR3 loop spans 12 amino acids. The CDR3 region is CAIEGARYGYTF. In nucleotides, the CDR3 is TGTGCCATCGAGGGGGCGCGGTATGGCTACACCTTC.

The CDR3 nucleotides are TGTGCCAGCAGCTTAGGGGATACAGGGCCCTCCGGCTACACCTTC. This codes for CASSLGDTGPSGYTF. This chain links TRBV7-9 with TRBJ1-2; possibly TRBD1 for D (6 bases). The V gene's germline CDR1 is SEHNR and CDR2 FQNEAQ (reference sequence). The ends were cut back, 1 base at V and 8 bases at J, with 17 bases in the middle. The length of the CDR3 is 15 residues.

Concerning this clonotype itself: One junction end does not reproduce the germline sequence, and a read error may be involved. The chain links TRBV11-2 to TRBJ2-5; no definite D call. The CDR3 spans 12 residues. Germline CDR1 is SGHAT and CDR2 is FQNNGV. The CDR3 protein is CVSSQGRETQYF. DNA of the CDR3: TGTGTCAGCAGCCAAGGACGGGAGACCCAGTACTTC.

This sequence joins TRBV12-5 and TRBJ1-5; D uncertain. From germline, CDR1 is LGHNT and CDR2 FRNRAP. CDR3 size: 13 residues. V was shortened by 5 bases and J by 5 bases, with 10 bases between the two germline ends. The CDR3 region is CASGKRADQPQHF. DNA for the CDR3: TGTGCTAGTGGTAAGAGGGCGGATCAGCCCCAGCATTTT.

V usage is TRBV5-6 and J usage is TRBJ2-3, with D tentatively TRBD2 (6 bases). The CDR3 totals 17 residues. Trimming removed 6 bases at V and 0 bases at J, with 20 bases between. Germline values: CDR1 SGHDT, CDR2 YYEEEE. CDR3 region: CASTVLWGDVSTDTQYF. DNA of the CDR3: TGTGCCAGCACCGTTCTGTGGGGGGACGTGAGCACAGATACGCAGTATTTT.

The chain carries TRBV28 and TRBJ1-6, with D perhaps matching TRBD1 (5 bases). The CDR3 runs to 15 residues. Trimming stripped 7 bases from V and 6 bases from J, with 16 bases between. Germline-derived CDR1 and CDR2 are MDHEN and SYDVKM. The CDR3 is CASTLVATANSPLHF. As DNA, the CDR3 is TGTGCCAGCACCCTCGTGGCGACAGCTAATTCACCCCTCCACTTT.

This clonotype turned up a few times. The rearrangement joins TRBV12-3 or TRBV12-4 to TRBJ2-5; D is undetermined. This CDR3 is built from 14 residues. Deletions cut 5 bases from V and 4 bases from J, with 14 bases between. CDR3 sequence (DNA): TGTGCCAGCAGTCCCACTACGGGCTTAGAGACCCAGTACTTC. It specifies CASSPTTGLETQYF.

The CDR3 spells CASSPMGINQPQHF. CDR3 sequence (DNA): TGTGCCAGCTCACCCATGGGGATCAATCAGCCCCAGCATTTT. This sequence joins TRBV18 and TRBJ1-5; D unresolved. The germline V and J ends were trimmed by 3 bases and 3 bases, with 9 bases remaining between them. The CDR3 extends over 14 amino acids. Germline CDR1 KGHSH, CDR2 LQKENI.

This clonotype was detected many times. The chain joins TRBV5-1 to TRBJ2-1, with 9 bases identical to TRBD1. The CDR3 is made up of 14 amino acids. CDR1 SGHRS and CDR2 YFSETQ come from the germline V gene. The ends lost 5 bases at V and 8 bases at J; junction bases unmatched: 8. The CDR3 sequence: CASSPGTGRDEQFF. As DNA, the CDR3 is TGCGCCAGCAGTCCCGGGACAGGGCGCGATGAGCAGTTCTTC.